One sample yielded the 16 T cell receptor beta chains listed below, sequenced in a study of T cell repertoires in cytomegalovirus infection. TCRdb re-called the reads with MiXCR, one entry per CDR3 protein. The sample includes some 150,000 distinct CDR3 sequences, about 6% of them seen just once. Sample: PBMCs. The receptors stem from a human donor in good health (CMV status not recorded). Some clones in this sample may be carry-over from other donors' samples.

This clonotype was picked up many times. V usage is TRBV10-3 and J usage is TRBJ2-1; 8 nucleotides match TRBD2. CDR3 length: 15 residues. The germline CDR1 and CDR2 sequences are ENHRY and SYGVKD. After removal of 4 bases from V and 8 bases from J, the junction contained 10 bases not matched to a gene. The CDR3 spells CAISARTSRGDEQFF. The CDR3 nucleotides are TGTGCCATCAGTGCGCGGACTAGCAGGGGCGATGAGCAGTTCTTC.

This clonotype has at least ten counts. The chain carries TRBV7-2 and TRBJ2-7; 10 bases are a match to TRBD1. V trimming: 7 bases; J trimming: 2 bases; junction bases outside the gene matches: 5. This CDR3 comprises 14 residues. CDR1 and CDR2 from the germline V gene are SGHTA and FQGNSA. DNA for the CDR3: TGTGCCAGCAAGTCCGGGACAGGGGCCTACGAGCAGTACTTC. Protein: CASKSGTGAYEQYF. The entire variable domain, with the rest obtained from reference TRBV7-2 and TRBJ2-7, is as follows: GAGVSQSPSNKVTEKGKDVELRCDPISGHTALYWYRQSLGQGLEFLIYFQGNSAPDKSGLPSDRFSAERTGGSVSTLTIQRTQQEDSAVYLCASKSGTGAYEQYFGPGTRLTVT.

This clonotype has ten or more counts. The genes are TRBV7-2 and TRBJ2-4; 8 nucleotides align to TRBD2. Germline V gene lookup returns CDR1 SGHTA and CDR2 FQGNSA. CDR3 length equals 14 residues. V shed 5 bases and J 5 bases; nucleotides not matched to a gene: 5. The CDR3: CASSPGGVQNIQYF. The CDR3 DNA reads as TGTGCCAGCAGCCCCGGGGGGGTGCAAAACATTCAGTACTTC.

This clonotype has ten or more counts. V is TRBV28 and J is TRBJ2-4, with 9 bases that match TRBD1. This CDR3 has 17 residues. V was clipped by 5 bases and J by 2 bases; unmatched bases: 10. Germline V gene lookup returns CDR1 MDHEN and CDR2 SYDVKM. In DNA form, the CDR3 reads TGTGCCAGCAGTGACCGGGGGACAGGGACGACCAAAAACATTCAGTACTTC. Translation: CASSDRGTGTTKNIQYF.

This clonotype has a handful of counts. The rearrangement joins TRBV6-6 to TRBJ2-3, with D unclear. CDR1 and CDR2 from the germline V gene are MNHNY and SVGAGI (reference sequence). Trimming pared 0 bases from V and 1 base from J, leaving 11 bases between. The CDR3 runs 16 residues. CDR3 sequence: CASSYSTSGGTDTQYF. In nucleotides, the CDR3 is TGTGCCAGCAGTTACTCGACCTCTGGAGGCACAGATACGCAGTATTTT.

This clonotype was counted ten times or more. The chain is built from TRBV4-3 and TRBJ2-1, with D unresolved. Germline CDR1 is LGHNA and CDR2 is YSLEER. Deletions cut 4 bases from V and 5 bases from J, with 9 bases between. The CDR3 is made up of 13 amino acids. The CDR3: CASSRRWDNEQFF. CDR3 sequence (DNA): TGCGCCAGCAGCCGTAGGTGGGACAATGAGCAGTTCTTC.

This clonotype was found many times. The chain recombines TRBV14 with TRBJ1-1, with a possible D match to TRBD1 (6 bases). This CDR3 contains 13 residues. Germline V gene sequence: CDR1 SGHDN, CDR2 FVKESK. The V end was cut by 3 bases, the J end by 3 bases, with 8 bases between. CDR3 nucleotide sequence: TGTGCCAGCAGCCATCAGGGGTACACTGAAGCTTTCTTT. It is translated as CASSHQGYTEAFF. The entire variable domain, with the rest obtained from reference TRBV14 and TRBJ1-1, is as follows: EAGVTQFPSHSVIEKGQTVTLRCDPISGHDNLYWYRRVMGKEIKFLLHFVKESKQDESGMPNNRFLAERTGGTYSTLKVQPAELEDSGVYFCASSHQGYTEAFFGQGTRLTVV.

The V and J genes are TRBV14 and TRBJ2-2; the D is unclear. Trimming shortened V by 3 bases and J by 5 bases, and 10 bases separated the two germline ends. The CDR3 covers 14 residues. Germline V lookup: CDR1 SGHDN, CDR2 FVKESK. CDR3 DNA sequence: TGTGCCAGCAGCCAGTACTATAAAACCGGGGAGCTGTTTTTT. Protein: CASSQYYKTGELFF.

This clonotype was counted many times. The chain carries TRBV7-8 and TRBJ2-3; 8 bases fit TRBD2. CDR1 and CDR2 (germline): SGHVS, FQNEAQ. The CDR3 has 16 amino acids. V trimming: 4 bases; J trimming: 3 bases; junction bases outside the gene matches: 9. Written as DNA, the CDR3 is TGTGCCAGCAGCTCCTTGACTAGCGCTACTACAGATACGCAGTATTTT. Protein: CASSSLTSATTDTQYF.

The sample holds many counts of this clonotype. This sequence joins TRBV11-3 and TRBJ2-1; TRBD1 agrees at 8 bases. V lost 5 bases and J lost 5; bases outside the gene matches: 8. Per the germline V gene, CDR1 is SGHNT and CDR2 is YENEEA. The CDR3 contains 15 residues. The CDR3 nucleotides are TGTGCCAGCAGCACCAGGGACAGGTTTGACAATGAGCAGTTCTTC. Translation: CASSTRDRFDNEQFF.

This clonotype was recorded many times. V usage is TRBV29-1 and J usage is TRBJ2-7, with D unresolved. Per the germline V gene, CDR1 is SQVTM and CDR2 is ANQGSEA. The CDR3 has 13 amino acids. V was shortened by 0 bases and J by 1 base, with 7 bases between the two germline ends. For the CDR3, the DNA is TGCAGCGTTGAAGAATTAGGTTCCTACGAGCAGTACTTC. Amino acid sequence: CSVEELGSYEQYF.

The J gene is TRBJ2-2, the V gene TRBV2; no clear D. V gave up 3 bases and J gave up 4 bases, with 3 bases separating them. Germline lookup yields CDR1 SNHLY and CDR2 FYNNEI. The length of the CDR3 is 12 residues. CDR3 protein: CASSESTGELFF. As DNA, the CDR3 is TGTGCCAGCAGTGAGTCCACCGGGGAGCTGTTTTTT.

This clonotype was seen many times. The V and J genes are TRBV7-6 and TRBJ2-5, with D possibly TRBD1 on 5 matching bases. Trimming removed 1 base at V and 1 base at J, with 10 bases between. The CDR3 covers 15 residues. Germline V lookup: CDR1 SGHVS, CDR2 FNYEAQ. CDR3: CASSLEVTVQETQYF. For the CDR3, the DNA is TGTGCCAGCAGCTTAGAGGTGACAGTCCAAGAGACCCAGTACTTC.

The gene calls are TRBV29-1 and TRBJ1-2; TRBD1 aligns across 8 bases. The CDR3 loop spans 13 amino acids. The ends lost 3 bases at V and 7 bases at J; junction bases unmatched: 7. CDR1 and CDR2 from the germline V gene are SQVTM and ANQGSEA. The CDR3 bases are TGCAGCGTTGACAGGGGGCAGAAGGGTGGCTACACCTTC. Its translation is CSVDRGQKGGYTF.

This clonotype was found a few times. The rearrangement uses TRBV7-9 and TRBJ2-1; D not certain. This CDR3 region has 13 residues. The germline V and J ends were trimmed by 5 bases and 4 bases, with 9 bases remaining between them. Germline CDR1 is SEHNR and CDR2 is FQNEAQ (reference sequence). CDR3 coding DNA: TGTGCCAGCAGCGTAGATAGGTACAATGAGCAGTTCTTC. Amino acid sequence: CASSVDRYNEQFF.

This clonotype occurred many times. This chain connects TRBV7-2 to TRBJ1-6, with D maybe TRBD1 (6 bases). Germline V gives CDR1 SGHTA, CDR2 FQGNSA. The germline V and J ends were trimmed by 4 bases and 3 bases, with 10 bases remaining between them. CDR3 length equals 15 residues. The CDR3 region has the DNA TGTGCCAGCAGCTCCGGGACAAACTATAATTCACCCCTCCACTTT. Translated, it gives CASSSGTNYNSPLHF.